These 17 T cell receptor beta chains share one sample of origin, sequenced in a study of T-cell reconstitution after alpha-beta-depleted transplantation in children. As it was prepared, the TCRbeta library received unique molecular identifiers. TCRdb ran MiXCR on the PCR reads and lists one entry per CDR3 protein. This sample has more than 400,000 distinct CDR3 sequences, with about 45% found just once. The specimen was PBMCs, collected before TCRalphabeta/CD19-depleted stem cell transplant. These receptors were taken from a girl under 10 years old with aplastic anemia, due to receive a stem cell transplant.

This clonotype showed up just a few times. J is TRBJ1-5 and V is TRBV4-1; 7 positions match TRBD1. V lost 3 bases, J lost 4 bases, and 12 bases stayed unmatched. CDR1 is MGHRA, CDR2 YSYEKL, per germline. The CDR3 is 17 residues long. This CDR3 reads CASSQSPDRAGNQPQHF. CDR3 nucleotides: TGCGCCAGCAGCCAGTCCCCCGACAGGGCGGGTAATCAGCCCCAGCATTTT.

The V gene is TRBV6-1, the J gene TRBJ2-7, with 12 bases that match TRBD2. Germline loops: CDR1 MNHNS, CDR2 SASEGT. The V and J ends lost 5 bases and 2 bases, in that order; junction bases with no gene match: 13. The CDR3 covers 18 residues. CDR3 residues: CASSPGLAGPGGTYEQYF. CDR3 nucleotides: TGTGCCAGCAGTCCCGGACTAGCGGGGCCAGGGGGTACCTACGAGCAGTACTTC.

Written as DNA, the CDR3 is TGTGCCAGCAGTACGACAGGGGAGTGGACTGGAAACACCATATATTTT. Protein sequence: CASSTTGEWTGNTIYF. This chain joins TRBV6-1 and TRBJ1-3; 8 bases align to TRBD1. Losses at the gene ends were 5 bases for V and 2 bases for J; bases not matched to a gene: 8. This CDR3 is 16 amino acids long. From germline, CDR1 is MNHNS and CDR2 SASEGT.

For this clonotype: A read error may explain this, as a much larger clone is one base away. The rearrangement links TRBV30 to TRBJ2-4, with a tentative D call TRBD1 (6 bases). The germline CDR1 and CDR2 sequences are GTSNPN and SVGIG (reference sequence). The CDR3 loop spans 15 amino acids. V was pared by 3 bases and J by 0 bases, with 12 bases between. The DNA of the CDR3 is TGTGCCTGGAGAGACAGGCAACTAGCCAAAAACATTCAGTACTTC. Encoded protein: CAWRDRQLAKNIQYF.

The DNA for the CDR3 is TGTGCCAGCAGTGAAGTGGGAGATACGCAGTATTTT. It codes for CASSEVGDTQYF. This chain joins TRBV6-1 and TRBJ2-3; D ambiguous. The V gene lost 1 base and the J gene lost 5 bases, with 4 bases spanning the gap. This CDR3 spans 12 amino acids. Germline-derived CDR1 and CDR2 are MNHNS and SASEGT.

This clonotype has a count of ten or more. This chain connects TRBV9 to TRBJ2-3; D might be TRBD1 (6 bases). This CDR3 is built from 13 residues. Trimming took off 4 bases at V and 4 bases at J, with 10 bases between the two ends. Germline V gives CDR1 SGDLS, CDR2 YYNGEE. CDR3 coding DNA: TGTGCCAGCAGCCCCACAGGGTCAGATACGCAGTATTTT. It encodes CASSPTGSDTQYF.

This chain uses TRBV15 with TRBJ2-2; maybe TRBD2 (6 bases). V shed 11 bases and J shed 0 bases, with 13 bases lying between them. The CDR3 spans 14 residues. Germline V gene sequence: CDR1 LNHNV, CDR2 YYDKDF (reference sequence). The CDR3 is CAARRGPNTGELFF. For the CDR3, the DNA is TGTGCCGCTCGGAGGGGCCCGAACACCGGGGAGCTGTTTTTT.

The chain carries TRBV6-5 and TRBJ2-1; TRBD2 matches at 8 bases. The CDR3 covers 17 residues. Germline V gives CDR1 MNHEY, CDR2 SVGAGI. The J segment lost 5 bases and the V segment lost 0 bases, leaving 9 bases of the junction unmatched. CDR3 nucleotides: TGTGCCAGCAGTTACTCGTCGGCGAGCGGGGGAAACAATGAGCAGTTCTTC. This translates into CASSYSSASGGNNEQFF.

The chain joins TRBV10-3 to TRBJ2-7; TRBD2 is a possible D gene (5 bases). The V gene's germline CDR1 is ENHRY and CDR2 SYGVKD. Between the trimmed V and J ends, which lost 6 bases and 5 bases, there was a span of 14 bases. The CDR3 loop spans 13 amino acids. Here the CDR3 reads CAIRPGPGNEQYF. Here the CDR3 DNA reads TGTGCCATCAGGCCCGGGCCGGGGAACGAGCAGTACTTC.

The chain recombines TRBV12-3 or TRBV12-4 with TRBJ2-1; TRBD2 aligns across 9 bases. V lost 5 bases, J lost 5 bases, and 7 bases stayed unmatched. The length of the CDR3 is 15 residues. The CDR3 loop reads CASSRGLAVDNEQFF. The CDR3 nucleotides are TGTGCCAGCAGTCGGGGACTAGCCGTCGACAATGAGCAGTTCTTC.

The chain recombines TRBV20-1 with TRBJ2-3, with TRBD2 identical over 12 bases. The J segment lost 7 bases and the V segment lost 6 bases, leaving 11 bases of the junction unmatched. The CDR3 runs to 15 residues. Germline V CDR1 and CDR2: DFQATT, SNEGSKA (reference sequence). DNA for the CDR3: TGCAGTGCCAACCTCGGACTAGCGGGAAAGCATACGCAGTATTTT. Translating gives CSANLGLAGKHTQYF.

The rearrangement links TRBV4-1 to TRBJ1-1; no clear D. Germline CDR1 and CDR2: MGHRA and YSYEKL. Trimming pared 1 base from V and 0 bases from J, leaving 9 bases between. This CDR3 contains 15 residues. This chain's CDR3 is CASSQVGGVNTEAFF. CDR3 sequence (DNA): TGCGCCAGCAGCCAAGTAGGAGGCGTGAACACTGAAGCTTTCTTT.

At least ten counts were recorded for this clonotype. The chain recombines TRBV29-1 with TRBJ2-5; 9 bases align to TRBD2. V shed 6 bases, J shed 5 bases, and the junction held 7 bases outside the gene matches. This CDR3 contains 13 residues. CDR1 SQVTM and CDR2 ANQGSEA come from the germline V gene. The CDR3 loop is CSVPLAGRETQYF. The CDR3 DNA sequence: TGCAGCGTCCCCCTAGCGGGGCGGGAGACCCAGTACTTC.

The chain recombines TRBV12-3 or TRBV12-4 with TRBJ2-1; D may be TRBD1 (6 bases). V was trimmed by 6 bases and J by 7 bases, leaving 10 bases between them. The CDR3 is 12 amino acids. The CDR3 protein is CASRDQGNEQFF. The CDR3 bases are TGTGCCAGCAGAGACCAGGGGAATGAGCAGTTCTTC.

This rearrangement joins TRBV28 to TRBJ2-3; TRBD1 agrees at 7 bases. The CDR3 is made up of 15 amino acids. Germline lookup yields CDR1 MDHEN and CDR2 SYDVKM. The V segment lost 6 bases and the J segment 3 bases; nucleotides outside the gene matches: 9. The CDR3 coding sequence is TGTGCCAGCAGACCTACAGGGGAAGGAACAGATACGCAGTATTTT. The encoded protein is CASRPTGEGTDTQYF. The variable domain in full, with the rest retrieved from reference TRBV28 and TRBJ2-3, is DVKVTQSSRYLVKRTGEKVFLECVQDMDHENMFWYRQDPGLGLRLIYFSYDVKMKEKGDIPEGYSVSREKKERFSLILESASTNQTSMYLCASRPTGEGTDTQYFGPGTRLTVL.

Only a few counts were recorded for this clonotype. V and J are TRBV6-1 and TRBJ2-1, with TRBD2 matching 11 bases. This CDR3 has 16 amino acids. Trimming removed 3 bases from V and 4 bases from J; junction bases left unmatched: 5. CDR1 and CDR2 (germline): MNHNS, SASEGT. This chain's CDR3 is CASSEWGTSGYNEQFF. Written as DNA, the CDR3 is TGTGCCAGCAGTGAGTGGGGGACTAGCGGTTACAATGAGCAGTTCTTC.

DNA of the CDR3: TGCAGTGCTATTGTCAGGGAGGGGGCGGCAGAGACCCAGTACTTC. Its protein is CSAIVREGAAETQYF. The V gene is TRBV20-1, the J gene TRBJ2-5, with D perhaps assigned TRBD1 or TRBD2 (7 bases each). The CDR3 contains 15 residues. V lost 4 bases and J lost 4, with 19 bases in between. Germline V gene sequence: CDR1 DFQATT, CDR2 SNEGSKA (reference sequence).